In this sample, the clone carrying this TCR beta chain turned up a few times. Its antigen is undetermined. This sample stems from a study of CD8 T cells in ankylosing spondylitis. Points from the study as a whole: For ankylosing spondylitis blood, a TCR beta motif of roughly 8 highly homologous variants appeared characteristic. Within matched ankylosing spondylitis synovial fluid, disease-linked clones were reportedly significantly enriched.

TCRdb used MiXCR to reprocess the 5' RACE reads, holding one entry per CDR3 protein. Of under 300,000 distinct CDR3 sequences in the sample, 15% to 20% are singletons; the top ten hold more than 25%. With V trimmed by 6 bases and J by 4 bases, 6 bases remained unmatched. The CDR3 has 13 residues. This sequence was found in a male donor with ankylosing spondylitis or in good health (not recorded which). The sample consisted of blood, either unsorted or a sorted T cell fraction (not recorded which). V is TRBV12-3 or TRBV12-4 and J is TRBJ2-7; 7 positions match TRBD1. CDR3 DNA: TGTGCCAGCAGGGGCGACAGGGCTTACGAGCAGTACTTC. Its protein is CASRGDRAYEQYF.